These 26 T cell receptor beta chains were sequenced from one sample in a study of PD-1 and CTLA-4 blockade in melanoma. Here immunoSEQ multiplex PCR was the method, and the copy in TCRdb shows in-frame clones only, minus some. The data show 20,000 to 25,000 clones, approximately 88% seen once. The specimen comprised CD8+ T cells from peripheral blood, sampled before anti-PD-1 treatment. The receptor set was obtained from a human donor with melanoma.

The chain recombines TRBV4-3 with TRBJ1-6; the match to TRBD1 covers 9 bases. Germline V gene lookup returns CDR1 LGHNA and CDR2 YSLEER. The CDR3 runs to 17 residues. The V gene end was trimmed by 0 bases and the J gene end by 6 bases; junction bases not matched to a gene: 6. CDR3 sequence reads: CASSQDVGTGLNSPLHF. The CDR3 coding sequence is TGCGCCAGCAGCCAAGATGTTGGGACAGGGCTTAATTCACCCCTCCACTTT.

V and J are TRBV6-2 or TRBV6-3 and TRBJ2-3; D may be TRBD2 (6 bases). CDR3 length equals 14 residues. The germline V gene has CDR1 MNHEY and CDR2 SVGEGT. V lost 4 bases, J lost 6 bases, and 14 bases lay in between. CDR3 sequence (DNA): TGTGCCAGCAGTTGGAACGGGGGTTCGGATACGCAGTATTTT. Translating gives CASSWNGGSDTQYF.

The chain combines TRBV10-3 with TRBJ2-7; tentatively, D is TRBD2 (6 bases). CDR1 and CDR2 from the germline V gene are ENHRY and SYGVKD. V lost 10 bases and J 1 base, leaving 14 bases between the germline ends. The CDR3 is made up of 13 amino acids. Written as DNA, the CDR3 is TGTGCCAAGTTATGGCGGGGATCCTACGAGCAGTACTTC. Encoded protein: CAKLWRGSYEQYF.

This chain joins TRBV5-6 and TRBJ2-5, with TRBD2 matching over 14 bases. Germline V lookup: CDR1 SGHDT, CDR2 YYEEEE. The junction had 8 bases not matched to a gene; V was cut back by 4 bases and J by 0 bases. The CDR3 loop spans 18 amino acids. The CDR3 protein is CASSMRLAGGPHQETQYF. CDR3 nucleotide sequence: TGTGCCAGCAGCATGAGACTAGCGGGGGGGCCCCACCAAGAGACCCAGTACTTC.

The V call is TRBV2, the J call TRBJ2-7; 7 positions agree with TRBD1. The germline V gene encodes CDR1 SNHLY and CDR2 FYNNEI. V dropped 0 bases and J dropped 0; count of bases not matched to a gene: 5. This CDR3 is built from 16 residues. In DNA form, the CDR3 reads TGTGCCAGCAGTGAAGCGCTGGGACAGTACTCCTACGAGCAGTACTTC. It encodes CASSEALGQYSYEQYF.

The V gene is TRBV7-9, the J gene TRBJ2-2, with 7 nucleotides matching TRBD2. Germline V lookup: CDR1 SEHNR, CDR2 FQNEAQ (reference sequence). The trim removed 3 bases at V and 4 bases at J, leaving 5 bases unmatched. The CDR3 runs 15 residues. CDR3 DNA sequence: TGTGCCAGCAGCTTGGGGGGGTTTCCCACCGGGGAGCTGTTTTTT. The encoded protein is CASSLGGFPTGELFF.

This clone has only one observation. The V and J genes are TRBV24-1 and TRBJ2-1; tentative D call: TRBD2 (5 bases). This CDR3 region has 14 residues. CDR1 is KGHDR and CDR2 is SFDVKD in the germline V gene. With 4 bases removed from V and 8 bases from J, the gap between germline ends came to 14 bases. The CDR3 DNA sequence: TGTGCCACCAGTGAGGAGGACCTCGAGGATGAGCAGTTCTTC. As protein: CATSEEDLEDEQFF.

V is TRBV10-3 and J is TRBJ1-4; D is possibly TRBD1 (6 bases). The CDR3 has 17 amino acids. The germline V gene encodes CDR1 ENHRY and CDR2 SYGVKD. Trimming took off 0 bases at V and 6 bases at J, with 17 bases between the two ends. The CDR3 DNA is TGTGCCATCAGTGAGTCGGGGGACGGACAGACCGATGAAAAACTGTTTTTT. Translated, it gives CAISESGDGQTDEKLFF.

This rearrangement joins TRBV5-6 to TRBJ1-2; D not certain. Trimming removed 1 base at V and 2 bases at J, with 12 bases between. The CDR3 has 15 residues. Germline CDR1 SGHDT, CDR2 YYEEEE. The CDR3 here is CASSLRSWVNYGYTF. The CDR3 DNA sequence: TGTGCCAGCAGCTTGAGGTCATGGGTAAACTATGGCTACACCTTC.

The CDR3 is CASTLSGVSATNEKLFF. Here the CDR3 DNA reads TGTGCCAGCACTCTTTCGGGGGTATCCGCAACTAATGAAAAACTGTTTTTT. This chain uses TRBV28 with TRBJ1-4; perhaps TRBD1 as D (5 bases). V was shortened by 7 bases and J by 0 bases, with 18 bases between the two germline ends. The CDR3 runs to 17 residues. CDR1 is MDHEN and CDR2 is SYDVKM in the germline V gene.

V gene TRBV28 combines with J gene TRBJ2-5, with D possibly being TRBD1 (6 bases). Germline CDR1 MDHEN, CDR2 SYDVKM. Trimming left V 4 bases short and J 4 bases short, with 16 bases between. The CDR3 has 15 amino acids. The CDR3 DNA follows: TGTGCCAGCAGTTCCCGGCAGGGGCCCTTAGAGACCCAGTACTTC. It is translated as CASSSRQGPLETQYF.

The chain combines TRBV4-1 with TRBJ1-1, with D possibly matching TRBD1 (6 bases). Germline V gene lookup returns CDR1 MGHRA and CDR2 YSYEKL. This CDR3 is built from 14 residues. V lost 1 base and J 4 bases, leaving 10 bases between the germline ends. The CDR3 protein is CASSQVRGATEAFF. CDR3 in DNA: TGCGCCAGCAGCCAAGTCCGGGGGGCCACTGAAGCTTTCTTT.

The chain uses TRBV28 and TRBJ2-3, with 9 bases matching TRBD2. This CDR3 is 16 amino acids long. V was pared by 2 bases and J by 0 bases, with 3 bases of the junction left unmatched. In germline, CDR1 is MDHEN, CDR2 SYDVKM. CDR3 bases: TGTGCCAGCAGTTTAGGACTAGCGTCTAGCACAGATACGCAGTATTTT. The encoded protein is CASSLGLASSTDTQYF.

The V gene is TRBV30, the J gene TRBJ1-2, with D perhaps TRBD1 (6 bases). Germline-derived CDR1 and CDR2 are GTSNPN and SVGIG (reference sequence). V was shortened by 4 bases and J by 7 bases, with 13 bases between the two germline ends. The CDR3 length is 12 residues. CDR3 loop: CAWIGGGPGYTF. CDR3 nucleotide sequence: TGTGCCTGGATTGGTGGGGGGCCTGGCTACACCTTC.

In this sample, this clone turned up a few times. CDR3 sequence (DNA): TGTGCCAGCAGCCGGTCCCAGGGGGACACTGAAGCTTTCTTT. Encoded protein: CASSRSQGDTEAFF. The V gene is TRBV7-6, the J gene TRBJ1-1; TRBD1 matches at 7 bases. Germline-derived CDR1 and CDR2 are SGHVS and FNYEAQ. V lost 5 bases and J lost 3; bases outside the gene matches: 6. The CDR3 is 14 residues long.

This clone was seen once. This sequence joins TRBV6-5 and TRBJ2-1; D is perhaps TRBD1 (6 bases). The V and J ends lost 7 bases and 4 bases respectively, with 11 bases between them. CDR1 and CDR2 (germline): MNHEY, SVGAGI. This CDR3 comprises 13 residues. The CDR3, as DNA: TGTGCCAGCAAGGACGGACAGTACAATGAGCAGTTCTTC. Translation gives CASKDGQYNEQFF.

V gene TRBV7-2 combines with J gene TRBJ2-1; the D gene is possibly TRBD1 (6 bases). Germline CDR1 and CDR2: SGHTA and FQGNSA. V was cut by 4 bases and J by 6 bases, with 13 bases left in between. This CDR3 is 14 amino acids long. The CDR3 is CASSSPGHFNEQFF. Here the CDR3 DNA reads TGTGCCAGCAGCTCGCCGGGACACTTCAATGAGCAGTTCTTC.

This chain links TRBV3-1 (or the pseudogene TRBV3-2) with TRBJ2-5; a weak D match, TRBD2 (7 bases). The CDR3 spans 18 residues. V was trimmed by 1 base and J by 1 base, leaving 19 bases between them. Germline V gives CDR1 LGHDT, CDR2 YNNKEL (reference sequence). This chain's CDR3 is CASSQVTGGQILQETQYF. The CDR3 nucleotides are TGTGCCAGCAGCCAAGTAACGGGGGGCCAAATACTCCAAGAGACCCAGTACTTC.

Written as DNA, the CDR3 is TGTGCCAGTAGTATAGTGGGCCAGGGTAGCAATCAGCCCCAGCATTTT. Amino acids: CASSIVGQGSNQPQHF. The chain is built from TRBV19 and TRBJ1-5; possibly TRBD1 for D (5 bases). V dropped 1 base and J dropped 0 bases, with 10 bases sitting between them. The CDR3 loop spans 16 amino acids. The V gene's germline CDR1 is LNHDA and CDR2 SQIVND (reference sequence).

The CDR3 nucleotides read TGTGCCAGCAACGATCAGGGATCGGAAGAGACCCAGTACTTC. This codes for CASNDQGSEETQYF. The chain has TRBV5-5 and TRBJ2-5; D perhaps matches TRBD1 (5 bases). V lost 6 bases to trimming and J lost 3 bases, with 15 bases between them. The CDR3 totals 14 residues. Germline values: CDR1 SGHKS, CDR2 YYEKEE (reference sequence).

The chain combines TRBV6-5 with TRBJ1-1; no reliable D call. The CDR3 extends over 14 amino acids. Trimming took 3 bases from V and 0 from J, leaving 8 bases between them. CDR1 MNHEY and CDR2 SVGAGI come from the germline V gene. The CDR3 nucleotides read TGTGCCAGCAGTTATTCCGAGATGAACACTGAAGCTTTCTTT. Translated: CASSYSEMNTEAFF.

The chain uses TRBV6-5 and TRBJ1-2; possible D gene TRBD1, 6 bases. The CDR3 covers 11 residues. Germline CDR1 reads MNHEY; CDR2 reads SVGAGI. Trimming took off 8 bases at V and 8 bases at J, with 12 bases between the two ends. CDR3 residues: CASVTGTGYTF. The CDR3 DNA reads as TGTGCCAGCGTAACAGGGACCGGCTACACCTTC.

The V gene is TRBV3-1 (or the pseudogene TRBV3-2), the J gene TRBJ2-3; D gene uncertain. The germline V gene encodes CDR1 LGHDT and CDR2 YNNKEL (reference sequence). With 4 bases removed from V and 4 bases from J, the gap between germline ends came to 9 bases. CDR3 length: 13 residues. The CDR3 is CASSLQLSDTQYF. For the CDR3, the DNA is TGTGCCAGCAGCCTCCAACTATCAGATACGCAGTATTTT.

The chain joins TRBV4-1 to TRBJ1-1, with D possibly TRBD1 on 6 matching bases. The ends were cut back, 4 bases at V and 7 bases at J, with 13 bases in the middle. CDR3 length equals 13 residues. Germline V lookup: CDR1 MGHRA, CDR2 YSYEKL. DNA of the CDR3: TGCGCCAGCAGCCTGAGGGGGGGAGGTGAAGCTTTCTTT. This sequence encodes CASSLRGGGEAFF.

This sequence joins TRBV6-5 and TRBJ2-3; D possibly matches TRBD1 or TRBD2 (5 bases each). The V gene's germline CDR1 is MNHEY and CDR2 SVGAGI. The V gene lost 3 bases and the J gene lost 6 bases, with 10 bases spanning the gap. The CDR3 length is 13 residues. CDR3 DNA sequence: TGTGCCAGCAGTTATTCCGGGACCGATACGCAGTATTTT. Translated: CASSYSGTDTQYF.

The gene calls are TRBV27 and TRBJ2-1; the D is unclear. Germline V gene sequence: CDR1 MNHEY, CDR2 SMNVEV (reference sequence). The CDR3 covers 13 residues. Trimming shortened V by 8 bases and J by 3 bases, and 11 bases separated the two germline ends. This CDR3 is CASSYGIYNEQFF. CDR3 nucleotide sequence: TGTGCCAGCTCTTATGGGATCTACAATGAGCAGTTCTTC.